These 29 T cell receptor beta chains were all obtained from the same sample, sequenced in a study of CD8+ T cells in alopecia areata. RNA extraction and reverse transcription yielded cDNA as sequencing template. Libraries were prepared by immunoSEQ multiplex PCR; TCRdb keeps only in-frame clonotypes and omits some of them. This table holds tens of thousands of clones, approximately 60% found once. The sample here was CD8+ T cells sorted from blood, taken at week 0. The receptors derive from a human donor with alopecia areata.

The CDR3, as DNA: TGTGCCAGCAGTTTTGGTCAGTCCTATGGCTACACCTTC. Translation: CASSFGQSYGYTF. The gene calls are TRBV27 and TRBJ1-2; no reliable D call. Trimming removed 3 bases at V and 4 bases at J, with 9 bases between. Germline lookup yields CDR1 MNHEY and CDR2 SMNVEV (reference sequence). CDR3 length: 13 amino acids.

The chain has TRBV29-1 and TRBJ2-7, with D uncertain. Germline V lookup: CDR1 SQVTM, CDR2 ANQGSEA. This CDR3 contains 11 residues. Between the trimmed V and J ends, which lost 6 bases and 5 bases, there was a span of 11 bases. CDR3 sequence reads: CSVGYLDEQYF. CDR3 DNA sequence: TGCAGCGTCGGCTATCTTGACGAGCAGTACTTC.

The chain links TRBV10-3 to TRBJ2-1; 15 positions match TRBD2. V lost 3 bases and J lost 8; bases outside the gene matches: 8. Looked up from germline, CDR1 is ENHRY and CDR2 is SYGVKD. The CDR3 loop spans 17 amino acids. CDR3 sequence reads: CAISDGLAGGPLDEQFF. The CDR3 bases are TGTGCCATCAGTGACGGACTAGCGGGAGGGCCGCTCGATGAGCAGTTCTTC.

The table lists this clone with a few counts. This chain joins TRBV6-5 and TRBJ1-1; D is possibly TRBD1 (6 bases). The germline gives CDR1 MNHEY, CDR2 SVGAGI. V was clipped by 6 bases and J by 3 bases, with 11 bases between them. The CDR3 covers 13 residues. The CDR3 sequence is CASRAGHYTEAFF. In DNA, the CDR3 is TGTGCCAGCAGAGCGGGACATTACACTGAAGCTTTCTTT.

The chain couples TRBV2 to TRBJ2-7; 7 nucleotides line up with TRBD1. The CDR3 sequence is 15 residues long. Germline assignment: CDR1 SNHLY and CDR2 FYNNEI. The junction had 6 bases not matched to a gene; V was cut back by 4 bases and J by 0 bases. CDR3 protein: CASSGVTGSSYEQYF. The CDR3, as DNA: TGTGCCAGCAGTGGGGTGACAGGGAGCTCCTACGAGCAGTACTTC.

The rearrangement joins TRBV4-2 to TRBJ2-7; tentatively, D is TRBD2 (5 bases). Deletions cut 2 bases from V and 4 bases from J, with 15 bases between. In germline, CDR1 is LGHNA, CDR2 YNFKEQ. CDR3 length: 15 residues. The CDR3 protein is CASSQHGLAGYEQYF. Here the CDR3 DNA reads TGTGCCAGCAGCCAACATGGACTGGCCGGTTACGAGCAGTACTTC.

CDR3 sequence (DNA): TGTGCCAGCAGCCAAGAAAGGAGAACGGACGTCACAGATACGCAGTATTTT. Residues: CASSQERRTDVTDTQYF. The chain joins TRBV4-2 to TRBJ2-3, with D uncertain. Looked up from germline, CDR1 is LGHNA and CDR2 is YNFKEQ. Deletions cut 0 bases from V and 2 bases from J, with 15 bases between. This CDR3 region has 17 residues.

The CDR3 reads CSVEGTGSGGEQYF. The CDR3 DNA sequence: TGCAGCGTTGAAGGGACAGGGTCCGGGGGCGAGCAGTACTTC. The gene calls are TRBV29-1 and TRBJ2-7, with TRBD1 identical over 8 bases. This CDR3 spans 14 amino acids. V was pared by 1 base and J by 6 bases, with 8 bases of the junction left unmatched. Germline V gene data show CDR1 as SQVTM and CDR2 as ANQGSEA.

The chain joins TRBV6-5 to TRBJ1-1; the D is unclear. Trimming pared 4 bases from V and 3 bases from J, leaving 3 bases between. The CDR3 is 11 residues long. Looked up from germline, CDR1 is MNHEY and CDR2 is SVGAGI. The CDR3 nucleotides read TGTGCCAGCAGTTCGGACACTGAAGCTTTCTTT. Translated, it gives CASSSDTEAFF.

V and J are TRBV11-2 and TRBJ2-2, with 7 bases lining up with TRBD1. Germline CDR1 SGHAT, CDR2 FQNNGV. V gave up 2 bases and J gave up 0 bases; unmatched junction bases: 6. CDR3 size: 17 residues. DNA for the CDR3: TGTGCCAGCAGCTTATACAGGGGCCGTGCGAACACCGGGGAGCTGTTTTTT. It is translated as CASSLYRGRANTGELFF.

CDR3 amino acids: CASSSTGSPDTQYF. The DNA of the CDR3 is TGTGCCAGCAGCTCGACAGGGTCCCCAGATACGCAGTATTTT. J is TRBJ2-3 and V is TRBV7-9; 7 bases are shared with TRBD1. CDR1 SEHNR and CDR2 FQNEAQ come from the germline V gene (reference sequence). This CDR3 spans 14 amino acids. Trimming removed 4 bases from V and 4 bases from J; junction bases left unmatched: 5.

The V gene is TRBV5-6, the J gene TRBJ2-7; weak D call: TRBD1 (5 bases). The length of the CDR3 is 13 residues. Trimming took 1 base from V and 2 from J, leaving 7 bases between them. Germline CDR1 reads SGHDT; CDR2 reads YYEEEE. CDR3 bases: TGTGCCAGCAGCTTGCAGGGTGCCTACGAGCAGTACTTC. Amino acids: CASSLQGAYEQYF.

J is TRBJ2-2 and V is TRBV30; TRBD1 agrees at 7 bases. With 1 base clipped from V and 1 base from J, the junction kept 9 bases outside the gene matches. Germline values: CDR1 GTSNPN, CDR2 SVGIG (reference sequence). This CDR3 contains 17 residues. Here the CDR3 DNA reads TGTGCCTGGAGTGGCTCGGGACAGAGGAGGAACACCGGGGAGCTGTTTTTT. Protein sequence: CAWSGSGQRRNTGELFF.

This clone was counted between two and nine times. This chain joins TRBV9 and TRBJ2-7; 12 positions agree with TRBD2. The J segment lost 4 bases and the V segment lost 0 bases, leaving 5 bases of the junction unmatched. This CDR3 is built from 16 residues. Germline values: CDR1 SGDLS, CDR2 YYNGEE. The CDR3 here is CASSVGLAGDGYEQYF. In nucleotides, the CDR3 is TGTGCCAGCAGCGTAGGACTAGCGGGAGACGGGTACGAGCAGTACTTC.

The genes are TRBV27 and TRBJ2-7; 7 bases align to TRBD2. There are 13 residues in the CDR3. J gave up 7 bases and V 6 bases, and 9 bases lay outside the gene matches. Germline lookup yields CDR1 MNHEY and CDR2 SMNVEV (reference sequence). Here the CDR3 reads CASSVQAGGEQYF. The CDR3 coding sequence is TGTGCCAGCAGCGTACAGGCCGGGGGGGAGCAGTACTTC.

V and J are TRBV4-1 and TRBJ2-7, with D maybe TRBD1 (5 bases). V was pared by 4 bases and J by 2 bases, with 9 bases between. This CDR3 has 13 amino acids. CDR1 is MGHRA, CDR2 YSYEKL, per germline. The DNA for the CDR3 is TGCGCCAGCAGCCCGACAGAGACCTACGAGCAGTACTTC. This gives the protein CASSPTETYEQYF.

J is TRBJ2-1 and V is TRBV15; 7 bases fit TRBD2. V dropped 9 bases and J dropped 1; count of bases not matched to a gene: 3. The length of the CDR3 is 13 residues. Germline V gene lookup returns CDR1 LNHNV and CDR2 YYDKDF (reference sequence). Here the CDR3 reads CATKGGSYNEQFF. In DNA form, the CDR3 reads TGTGCCACGAAGGGAGGGTCCTACAATGAGCAGTTCTTC.

The rearrangement uses TRBV5-6 and TRBJ2-4, with D uncertain. Trimming shortened V by 0 bases and J by 0 bases, and 1 base separated the two germline ends. CDR3 length: 13 residues. Germline-derived CDR1 and CDR2 are SGHDT and YYEEEE. CDR3 residues: CASSLVAKNIQYF. CDR3 in DNA: TGTGCCAGCAGCTTGGTAGCCAAAAACATTCAGTACTTC.

This rearrangement joins TRBV30 to TRBJ1-2; perhaps TRBD1 as D (6 bases). This CDR3 has 15 residues. V lost 0 bases and J 8 bases, leaving 19 bases between the germline ends. Germline V CDR1 and CDR2: GTSNPN, SVGIG (reference sequence). CDR3 coding DNA: TGTGCCTGGAGTGTAGGACAAGGGGGTTTTGGGGGCTACACCTTC. Protein sequence: CAWSVGQGGFGGYTF.

The chain couples TRBV29-1 to TRBJ2-3, with a tentative D call TRBD1 (6 bases). Germline CDR1 SQVTM, CDR2 ANQGSEA. The V end lost 8 bases, the J end lost 5 bases, and 20 bases lay between the germline ends. The CDR3 contains 14 residues. The CDR3, as DNA: TGCAGCCTACAGGGTGATTATCTCGGAGATACGCAGTATTTT. Translation gives CSLQGDYLGDTQYF.

The chain couples TRBV5-4 to TRBJ1-1; D perhaps matches TRBD1 (5 bases). The CDR3 spans 14 residues. Looked up from germline, CDR1 is SGHNT and CDR2 is YYREEE (reference sequence). Between the trimmed V and J ends, which lost 6 bases and 0 bases, there was a span of 12 bases. The CDR3: CASTLGGVNTEAFF. The CDR3 DNA reads TGTGCCAGCACCCTGGGAGGGGTGAACACTGAAGCTTTCTTT.

V gene TRBV13 combines with J gene TRBJ2-2, with D possibly matching TRBD2 (5 bases). Trimming took 5 bases from V and 6 from J, leaving 10 bases between them. Germline V gene sequence: CDR1 PRHDT, CDR2 FYEKMQ (reference sequence). The CDR3 contains 13 residues. CDR3 residues: CASSGGLPGELFF. Here the CDR3 DNA reads TGTGCCAGCAGCGGAGGACTGCCCGGGGAGCTGTTTTTT.

CDR3 DNA sequence: TGTGCCAGCAGTTTGTTAGAGCGTTACAATGAGCAGTTCTTC. Protein sequence: CASSLLERYNEQFF. The chain combines TRBV27 with TRBJ2-1; D is unclear. The CDR3 contains 14 residues. Deletions cut 3 bases from V and 4 bases from J, with 10 bases between. Germline V gene data show CDR1 as MNHEY and CDR2 as SMNVEV (reference sequence).

The chain carries TRBV29-1 and TRBJ1-2, with D unclear. CDR3 length: 17 residues. Germline V gene lookup returns CDR1 SQVTM and CDR2 ANQGSEA. V was trimmed by 7 bases and J by 4 bases, leaving 28 bases between them. The CDR3 nucleotides are TGCAGCGCCCTTACCCCAAGGGTAAATGGGTTCCCCTATGGCTACACCTTC. This codes for CSALTPRVNGFPYGYTF.

CDR3 sequence: CASSPQGAGTEAFF. CDR3 coding DNA: TGTGCCAGCAGCCCACAGGGGGCGGGCACTGAAGCTTTCTTT. The V call is TRBV7-8, the J call TRBJ1-1; 9 nucleotides agree with TRBD1. J lost 4 bases, V lost 5 bases, and 5 bases had no gene match. CDR3 length: 14 amino acids. The germline V gene encodes CDR1 SGHVS and CDR2 FQNEAQ.

This clone showed up just a few times. V and J are TRBV29-1 and TRBJ2-7; D unresolved. This CDR3 has 10 residues. Germline CDR1 and CDR2: SQVTM and ANQGSEA. V was cut by 4 bases and J by 2 bases, with 3 bases left in between. This CDR3 reads CSVVTYEQYF. CDR3 coding DNA: TGCAGCGTTGTTACCTACGAGCAGTACTTC.

This sequence joins TRBV5-1 and TRBJ1-2, with a tentative D call TRBD1 (5 bases). V gave up 3 bases and J gave up 1 base, with 13 bases separating them. CDR1 and CDR2 from the germline V gene are SGHRS and YFSETQ. The CDR3 loop spans 15 amino acids. Here the CDR3 DNA reads TGCGCCAGCAGCTGGGGGGACGGCTTTAACTATGGCTACACCTTC. Protein: CASSWGDGFNYGYTF. Based on the CDR3 plus reference TRBV5-1 and TRBJ1-2, the full variable domain is KAGVTQTPRYLIKTRGQQVTLSCSPISGHRSVSWYQQTPGQGLQFLFEYFSETQRNKGNFPGRFSGRQFSNSRSEMNVSTLELGDSALYLCASSWGDGFNYGYTFGSGTRLTVV.

The CDR3 DNA follows: TGTGCATCGACGGGGAGCTCTGGAAACACCATATATTTT. Protein: CASTGSSGNTIYF. The J gene is TRBJ1-3, the V gene TRBV30, with D uncertain. Germline assignment: CDR1 GTSNPN and CDR2 SVGIG (reference sequence). The CDR3 totals 13 residues.

This clone was picked up a small number of times. The J gene is TRBJ1-1, the V gene TRBV11-1; the D is unclear. CDR1 and CDR2 (germline): SGHAT, FQDESV (reference sequence). V lost 0 bases to trimming and J lost 1 base, with 3 bases between them. There are 13 residues in the CDR3. The CDR3 sequence is CASSLAGNTEAFF. Written as DNA, the CDR3 is TGTGCCAGCAGCTTAGCGGGGAACACTGAAGCTTTCTTT. The full variable domain, completed using reference TRBV11-1 and TRBJ1-1, is EAEVAQSPRYKITEKSQAVAFWCDPISGHATLYWYRQILGQGPELLVQFQDESVVDDSQLPKDRFSAERLKGVDSTLKIQPAELGDSAMYLCASSLAGNTEAFFGQGTRLTVV.